This T cell receptor beta chain was retrieved from a study of blood T cells in healthy people across ages. The authors ran a second PCR of about 6 to 11 cycles using a sample-barcoded 5' primer and a J-beta primer mix. TCRdb ran MiXCR on the 5' RACE reads and lists one entry per CDR3 protein. This sample yields some 940,000 distinct CDR3 sequences, of which almost 30% are seen a single time; 10% to 13% belongs to the top ten. General observations from the study: A strong correlation was found between TCR beta diversity and the percentage of naive T cells.

Many counts were recorded for this clonotype. Its antigen is not identified. Trimming cost V 1 base and J 3 bases, with 16 bases left between them. The V gene's germline CDR1 is DFQATT and CDR2 SNEGSKA (reference sequence). This CDR3 has 16 residues. These data also formed part of another study, on T cells of mothers and their children. That publication notes: A few mothers and their six children, all healthy Caucasians, donated. Random nucleotides (2-4) and sample barcodes were added by the M1S primer used in the second PCR.

The chain carries TRBV20-1 and TRBJ2-1; D is ambiguous. The sequenced material came from blood. The receptor was isolated from a woman between 40 and 55 years old in good health. The CDR3 sequence: CSARVGRPTIYNEQFF. The CDR3, as DNA: TGCAGTGCTAGAGTTGGGCGCCCAACGATCTACAATGAGCAGTTCTTC.